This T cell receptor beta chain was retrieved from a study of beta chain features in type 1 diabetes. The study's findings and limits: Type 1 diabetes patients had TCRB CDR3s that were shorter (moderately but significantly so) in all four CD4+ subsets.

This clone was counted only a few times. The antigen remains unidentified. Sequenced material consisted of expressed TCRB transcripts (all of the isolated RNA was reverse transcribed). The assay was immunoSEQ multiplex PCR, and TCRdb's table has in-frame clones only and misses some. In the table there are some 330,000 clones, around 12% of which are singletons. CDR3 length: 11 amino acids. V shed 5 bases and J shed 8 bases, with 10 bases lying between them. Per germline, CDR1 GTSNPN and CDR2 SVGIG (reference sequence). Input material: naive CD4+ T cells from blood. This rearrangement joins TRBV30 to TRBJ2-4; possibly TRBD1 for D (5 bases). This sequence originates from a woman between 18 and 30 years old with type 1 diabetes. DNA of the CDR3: TGTGCCTGGGAATGGGGCCACATTCAGTACTTC. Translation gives CAWEWGHIQYF.